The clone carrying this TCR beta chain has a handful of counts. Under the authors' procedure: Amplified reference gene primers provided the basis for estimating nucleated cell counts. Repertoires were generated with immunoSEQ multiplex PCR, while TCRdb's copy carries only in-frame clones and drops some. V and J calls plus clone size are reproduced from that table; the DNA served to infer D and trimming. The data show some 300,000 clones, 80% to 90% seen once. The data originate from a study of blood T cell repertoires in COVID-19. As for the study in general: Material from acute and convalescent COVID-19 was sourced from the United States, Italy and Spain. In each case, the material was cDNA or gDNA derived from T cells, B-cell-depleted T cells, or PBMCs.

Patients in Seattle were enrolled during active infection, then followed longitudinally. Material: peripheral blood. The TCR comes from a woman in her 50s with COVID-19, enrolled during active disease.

Written as DNA, the CDR3 is TGTGCCAGTAGTGACCGAGGTGAAAAACTGTTTTTT. Residues: CASSDRGEKLFF. This rearrangement joins TRBV19 to TRBJ1-4; D ambiguous. Deletions cut 5 bases from V and 7 bases from J, with 8 bases between. CDR1 and CDR2 from the germline V gene are LNHDA and SQIVND (reference sequence). This CDR3 region has 12 residues. Full variable domain (missing parts from reference TRBV19 and TRBJ1-4): DGGITQSPKYLFRKEGQNVTLSCEQNLNHDAMYWYRQDPGQGLRLIYYSQIVNDFQKGDIAEGYSVSREKKESFPLTVTSAQKNPTAFYLCASSDRGEKLFFGSGTQLSVL.